These 2 T cell receptor beta chains were sequenced from one sample in a study of T cells in Graves' hyperthyroidism and ophthalmopathy. RNA transcripts were the template for amplifying TCR beta CDR3 regions. TCR CDR3 underwent first-round RT-PCR with the HTBI primer set. TCRdb reanalysed the multiplex PCR reads using MiXCR and keeps one entry per CDR3 protein. The sample yields approximately 560,000 distinct CDR3 sequences, less than 20% seen once. The sequenced sample was blood. The receptors derive from a woman in her thirties with Graves' hyperthyroidism.

This clonotype was seen many times. The genes are TRBV7-2 and TRBJ2-1, with D maybe TRBD2 (6 bases). Germline CDR1 and CDR2: SGHTA and FQGNSA. Trimming pared 5 bases from V and 7 bases from J, leaving 21 bases between. This CDR3 region has 16 residues. The CDR3 sequence is CASSPQPRLGGNEQFF. The CDR3 nucleotides are TGTGCCAGCAGCCCACAACCCCGACTAGGCGGGAATGAGCAGTTCTTC.

The J gene is TRBJ2-1, the V gene TRBV29-1, with TRBD2 matching 12 bases. The CDR3 sequence is 17 residues long. V lost 4 bases to trimming and J lost 5 bases; unmatched junction nucleotides: 12. The germline CDR1 and CDR2 sequences are SQVTM and ANQGSEA. The CDR3: CSVGWAASGRANNEQFF. CDR3 nucleotide sequence: TGCAGCGTTGGATGGGCGGCTAGCGGGAGGGCTAACAATGAGCAGTTCTTC.